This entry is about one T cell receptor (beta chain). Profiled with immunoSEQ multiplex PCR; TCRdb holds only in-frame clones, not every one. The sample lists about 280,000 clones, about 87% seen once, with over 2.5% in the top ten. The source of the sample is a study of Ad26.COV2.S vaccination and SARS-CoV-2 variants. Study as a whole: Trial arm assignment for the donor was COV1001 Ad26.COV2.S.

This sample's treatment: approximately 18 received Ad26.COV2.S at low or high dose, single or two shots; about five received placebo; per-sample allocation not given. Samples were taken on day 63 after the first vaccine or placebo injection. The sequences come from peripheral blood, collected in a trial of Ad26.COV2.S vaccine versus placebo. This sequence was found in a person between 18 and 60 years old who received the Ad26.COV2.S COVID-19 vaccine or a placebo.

The CDR3 nucleotides read TGTGCCAGCAGCAGGGCTGATGAAAAACTGTTTTTT. Translation gives CASSRADEKLFF. The V and J genes are TRBV13 and TRBJ1-4, with D unresolved. Between the trimmed V and J ends, which lost 5 bases and 6 bases, there was a span of 7 bases. Germline V gene data show CDR1 as PRHDT and CDR2 as FYEKMQ (reference sequence). The length of the CDR3 is 12 residues.